The present T cell receptor (beta chain) was sequenced within a study of CD8+ T cells in alopecia areata. Findings and limits, study-wide: Normal scalp showed lower clonality than lesional scalp, especially alopecia totalis/universalis.

The CDR3 covers 14 residues. After removal of 7 bases from V and 0 bases from J, the junction contained 6 bases not matched to a gene. Germline V gene sequence: CDR1 SQVTM, CDR2 ANQGSEA. In each case, RNA was isolated and then reverse transcribed into cDNA as the sequencing template. Generated by immunoSEQ multiplex PCR, the TCRdb table keeps only in-frame clones and is missing some. The table includes roughly 60,000 clones, approximately 44% detected once. Treatment given: oral pan-JAK inhibitor, 5-10 mg twice daily. This clone showed up just a few times. As yet, its antigen is unknown. This clonotype was obtained from a human donor with alopecia areata. The sequences come from CD8+ T cells sorted from blood, collected around week 37, from a patient treated with tofacitinib. The chain joins TRBV29-1 to TRBJ2-1; 7 bases map to TRBD2. The CDR3 nucleotides read TGCAGCGCAATAAGGACTAGCTCCTACAATGAGCAGTTCTTC. Translation: CSAIRTSSYNEQFF.